The TCR beta chain described here comes from a study of cytomegalovirus exposure and HLA in healthy donors. The CDR3 length is 20 residues. Looked up from germline, CDR1 is MNHEY and CDR2 is SMNVEV (reference sequence). V dropped 3 bases and J dropped 1; count of bases not matched to a gene: 11. This PCR relied on a set of 60 Vbeta primers and 13 Jbeta primers. Sequencing was performed with immunoSEQ multiplex PCR; in TCRdb, only in-frame clones are kept and a portion is missing. The repertoire includes 150,000 to 200,000 clones, approximately 85% of them detected once, and approximately 8.5% sits in the top ten.

The chain couples TRBV27 to TRBJ1-6; 11 bases map to TRBD1. The clonotype originates from a man aged 18-30 years in good health and CMV-seropositive. The material sequenced was PBMCs. Written as DNA, the CDR3 is TGTGCCAGCAGTTTCATACACATCGGACAGGGGGCATCCTATAATTCACCCCTCCACTTT. Protein sequence: CASSFIHIGQGASYNSPLHF.